The 21 T cell receptor beta chains below were found in one sample sequenced in a study of glioma-infiltrating T cells. Amplification of TCR alpha and beta CDR3 regions from RNA used iRepertoire nested multiplex PCR. TCRdb re-analysed the multiplex PCR reads in MiXCR, keeping a single row per CDR3 protein. The sample lists some 130,000 distinct CDR3 sequences, approximately 24% seen once, with approximately 26% in the top ten. The sequencing input was glioma tissue, nonneoplastic brain tissue, or PBMCs (not recorded which). The receptors stem from a human donor with low-grade glioma or glioblastoma, undergoing nonglioma brain surgery, or in good health (not recorded which).

This clonotype occurred a few times. The chain links TRBV18 to TRBJ1-2, with 10 nucleotides matching TRBD1. This CDR3 comprises 15 residues. CDR1 and CDR2 (germline): KGHSH, LQKENI. V was clipped by 6 bases and J by 8 bases; unmatched bases: 12. For the CDR3, the DNA is TGTGCCAGCTCCCGAGACCGGGACAGGGGTCGCGGCTACACCTTC. It yields the protein CASSRDRDRGRGYTF. Full variable domain (missing parts from reference TRBV18 and TRBJ1-2): NAGVMQNPRHLVRRRGQEARLRCSPMKGHSHVYWYRQLPEEGLKFMVYLQKENIIDESGMPKERFSAEFPKEGPSILRIQQVVRGDSAAYFCASSRDRDRGRGYTFGSGTRLTVV.

This clonotype has just a few counts. The CDR3 loop reads CASRGAGKTNTGELFF. In DNA form, the CDR3 reads TGTGCCAGCAGGGGAGCGGGGAAGACGAACACCGGGGAGCTGTTTTTT. V is TRBV6-2 or TRBV6-3 and J is TRBJ2-2, with TRBD2 identical over 7 bases. Germline CDR1 reads MNHEY; CDR2 reads SVGEGT. Germline trimming cut 6 bases from V and 0 bases from J; bases unmatched to any gene: 7. The CDR3 contains 16 residues.

The J gene is TRBJ2-3, the V gene TRBV7-2; 15 nucleotides align to TRBD2. The germline V gene has CDR1 SGHTA and CDR2 FQGNSA. The J segment lost 2 bases and the V segment lost 1 base, leaving 4 bases of the junction unmatched. The CDR3 totals 18 residues. This chain's CDR3 is CASSLEGLAGGFTDTQYF. The DNA of the CDR3 is TGTGCCAGCAGCTTAGAGGGACTAGCGGGGGGCTTCACAGATACGCAGTATTTT.

This chain connects TRBV7-3 to TRBJ2-3, with a tentative D call TRBD2 (5 bases). V lost 5 bases, J lost 4 bases, and 13 bases lay in between. CDR3 length: 14 residues. CDR1 and CDR2 from the germline V gene are SGHTA and FQGTGA. The CDR3 reads CASSREVAADTQYF. The CDR3 region has the DNA TGTGCCAGCAGCCGGGAAGTGGCCGCAGATACGCAGTATTTT.

This clonotype was found many times. The V gene is TRBV20-1, the J gene TRBJ1-5, with D unresolved. Trimming shortened V by 0 bases and J by 13 bases, and 10 bases separated the two germline ends. Germline-derived CDR1 and CDR2 are DFQATT and SNEGSKA (reference sequence). This CDR3 comprises 11 residues. The CDR3 region has the DNA TGCAGTGCTAGAGATTTCGGCAGTCAGCATTTT. This gives the protein CSARDFGSQHF.

Remarks on this clonotype: Being one base from a much bigger clone, this may be a read error. This chain links TRBV6-6 with TRBJ1-1, with a possible D match to TRBD1 (5 bases). CDR3 length equals 12 residues. Germline values: CDR1 MNHNY, CDR2 SVGAGI (reference sequence). V shed 7 bases and J shed 10 bases, with 16 bases lying between them. Written as DNA, the CDR3 is TGTGCCAGCATTAACTCAGGGCGGGCAGCTTTCTTT. Translation gives CASINSGRAAFF.

The V and J genes are TRBV3-1 and TRBJ2-5; no clear D gene. CDR1 is LGHDT and CDR2 is YNNKEL in the germline V gene (reference sequence). V was pared by 1 base and J by 5 bases, with 17 bases between. CDR3 length equals 16 residues. This CDR3 is CASSQGLSPGGETQYF. DNA of the CDR3: TGTGCCAGCAGCCAAGGCTTAAGCCCGGGTGGCGAGACCCAGTACTTC.

For this clonotype: A much more abundant neighbour one base away suggests this may be a read error. V is TRBV25-1 and J is TRBJ1-1; no definite D call. The CDR3 totals 13 residues. CDR1 MGHDK and CDR2 SYGVNS come from the germline V gene. Trimming cost V 4 bases and J 9 bases, with 15 bases left between them. In DNA, the CDR3 is TGTGCCAGCAGTGTCAACCAGGTTACTAAAGCTTTCTTT. It specifies CASSVNQVTKAFF.

This chain uses TRBV18 with TRBJ2-1; D possibly corresponds to TRBD2 (6 bases). V was shortened by 1 base and J by 7 bases, with 11 bases between the two germline ends. Germline CDR1 and CDR2: KGHSH and LQKENI. CDR3 size: 14 residues. Here the CDR3 reads CASSPLRGSNEQFF. As DNA, the CDR3 is TGTGCCAGCTCACCACTACGGGGGTCTAATGAGCAGTTCTTC. The variable domain in full, completed from reference TRBV18 and TRBJ2-1, reads NAGVMQNPRHLVRRRGQEARLRCSPMKGHSHVYWYRQLPEEGLKFMVYLQKENIIDESGMPKERFSAEFPKEGPSILRIQQVVRGDSAAYFCASSPLRGSNEQFFGPGTRLTVL.

This rearrangement joins TRBV27 to TRBJ1-2; 7 bases fit TRBD1. The CDR3 sequence is 15 residues long. Germline CDR1 is MNHEY and CDR2 is SMNVEV (reference sequence). V was pared by 6 bases and J by 0 bases, with 7 bases of the junction left unmatched. The CDR3 loop reads CASSRQGVPNYGYTF. CDR3 sequence (DNA): TGTGCCAGCAGCCGACAGGGTGTCCCTAACTATGGCTACACCTTC.

This clonotype was seen ten or more times. V and J are TRBV27 and TRBJ2-1, with TRBD2 matching 8 bases. Germline loops: CDR1 MNHEY, CDR2 SMNVEV (reference sequence). Germline trimming cut 3 bases from V and 2 bases from J; bases unmatched to any gene: 6. The CDR3 has 16 amino acids. The CDR3 is CASSFVSGATYNEQFF. DNA of the CDR3: TGTGCCAGCAGTTTCGTTAGCGGGGCGACCTACAATGAGCAGTTCTTC.

As regards this clonotype: The junction departs from germline at one end; a sequencing error may be responsible. V and J are TRBV10-2 and TRBJ1-1; 7 bases fit TRBD1. Germline V gene lookup returns CDR1 WSHSY and CDR2 SAAADI. The CDR3 length is 16 residues. The CDR3 here is CATWTGTKVLNTEGFF. The CDR3 nucleotides are TGTGCCACTTGGACAGGAACAAAGGTTCTAAACACTGAAGGTTTCTTT.

This clonotype was detected a few times. The V gene is TRBV7-6, the J gene TRBJ2-3; 9 bases map to TRBD2. CDR1 SGHVS and CDR2 FNYEAQ come from the germline V gene. The CDR3 has 17 residues. Germline trimming cut 4 bases from V and 2 bases from J; bases unmatched to any gene: 10. Written as DNA, the CDR3 is TGTGCCAGCAGCTATAGAGTAGCGGGGGACCCCACAGATACGCAGTATTTT. Protein sequence: CASSYRVAGDPTDTQYF.

As to this clonotype: Without the conserved terminal phenylalanine or tryptophan, this CDR3 likely stems from a read error. The chain couples TRBV6-2 or TRBV6-3 to TRBJ1-2, with a possible D match to TRBD1 (5 bases). CDR3 size: 14 residues. In germline, CDR1 is MNHEY, CDR2 SVGEGT. Trimming removed 7 bases at V and 3 bases at J, with 15 bases between. CDR3 nucleotide sequence: TGTGCCAGCACGAGGGGTACAAGAGACTATGGCTACACCCTC. Translating gives CASTRGTRDYGYTL.

This clonotype was found a few times. The J gene is TRBJ2-5, the V gene TRBV14; possible D gene TRBD2, 6 bases. The germline gives CDR1 SGHDN, CDR2 FVKESK. With 3 bases removed from V and 5 bases from J, the gap between germline ends came to 13 bases. This CDR3 has 14 amino acids. CDR3 DNA sequence: TGTGCCAGCAGCCACAGGCCCGGAGGGGAGACCCAGTACTTC. This codes for CASSHRPGGETQYF.

This clonotype was seen at least ten times. This chain uses TRBV7-9 with TRBJ1-5; tentative D call: TRBD1 (5 bases). This CDR3 region has 15 residues. The V and J ends lost 3 bases and 0 bases respectively, with 9 bases between them. The V gene's germline CDR1 is SEHNR and CDR2 FQNEAQ (reference sequence). The CDR3, as DNA: TGTGCCAGCAGCTTGGGACGGTATAGCAATCAGCCCCAGCATTTT. It is translated as CASSLGRYSNQPQHF.

The chain is built from TRBV20-1 and TRBJ2-1; 11 bases are a match to TRBD2. The CDR3 consists of 13 residues. Unmatched junction bases numbered 6, after V lost 4 bases and J lost 10 bases. Germline V gene data show CDR1 as DFQATT and CDR2 as SNEGSKA (reference sequence). This chain's CDR3 is CSAISGGASEQFF. DNA for the CDR3: TGCAGTGCTATTAGCGGGGGGGCGTCCGAGCAGTTCTTC.

This clonotype came up many times. V and J are TRBV24-1 and TRBJ2-5; no firm D call. The V end lost 3 bases, the J end lost 7 bases, and 17 bases lay between the germline ends. Germline V gene lookup returns CDR1 KGHDR and CDR2 SFDVKD. The CDR3 contains 15 residues. DNA for the CDR3: TGTGCCACCAGTGATCGCGACAAGGTTCCGGGGACCCAGTACTTC. Its translation: CATSDRDKVPGTQYF.

This clonotype has a handful of counts. This clone may be a read error of a much larger clone one base away. The genes are TRBV5-4 and TRBJ2-3, with D possibly being TRBD2 (6 bases). The CDR3 consists of 16 residues. Trimming stripped 2 bases from V and 4 bases from J, with 17 bases between. Germline V gene sequence: CDR1 SGHNT, CDR2 YYREEE (reference sequence). This CDR3 is CASSFQEGTAADTQYF. The CDR3 DNA reads as TGTGCCAGCAGCTTTCAGGAGGGAACAGCTGCAGATACGCAGTATTTT.

This clonotype was seen repeatedly, ten times or more. The chain uses TRBV28 and TRBJ2-2, with 7 positions matching TRBD1. This CDR3 has 13 residues. The germline V gene has CDR1 MDHEN and CDR2 SYDVKM. This CDR3 reads CVIRTGVPGELFF. CDR3 in DNA: TGTGTCATTCGAACAGGGGTCCCCGGGGAGCTGTTTTTT.

This clonotype was seen just once. This sequence may be a read error, since a much larger clone differs from it by one base. The chain joins TRBV25-1 to TRBJ1-5, with TRBD1 as a possible D gene (5 bases). Germline V gene lookup returns CDR1 MGHDK and CDR2 SYGVNS. The CDR3 is 15 amino acids. The CDR3 DNA follows: TGTGACAGCAGTGTGGGAGGGACGGCCAATCAGCCCCAGCATTTT. Its translation: CDSSVGGTANQPQHF.